This TCR beta chain originates from a study of blood T cell repertoires in COVID-19. Looking at the study overall: From T cells, B-cell-depleted T cells, or PBMCs came the material, which was cDNA or gDNA.

The trim removed 1 base at V and 4 bases at J, leaving 4 bases unmatched. Germline CDR1 and CDR2: SGDLS and YYNGEE. The CDR3 is 15 residues long. The method was immunoSEQ multiplex PCR; TCRdb's version includes in-frame clones alone and lacks a portion of them. The table lists about 75,000 clones, 70% to 90% of them singletons, with about 21% in the top ten. This receptor was obtained from a human donor in a cohort sampled during active COVID-19. The specimen was peripheral blood. The chain combines TRBV9 with TRBJ2-3; the match to TRBD2 covers 9 bases. CDR3 sequence (DNA): TGTGCCAGCAGCGTAACGAGCGGGAGGTCAGATACGCAGTATTTT. Translating it yields CASSVTSGRSDTQYF.